The 25 T cell receptor beta chains listed next were all sequenced from one sample in a study of HIV-infected children after antiretroviral therapy interruption. A 3' RACE protocol on RNA, with unique molecular identifiers, produced the TCR library. TCRdb re-derived calls from the 3' RACE reads in MiXCR, one entry per CDR3 protein. Here the sample spans about 46,000 distinct CDR3 sequences, around 4.7% being singletons. Treatment denoted: PENTA 11 planned treatment interruption arm or continuous ART arm. Sequenced material: CD45RA+ CD4+ T cells from PBMCs, pooled from several time points, taken from a donor given antiretroviral therapy, either interrupted or continuous. Stated subset: naive CD4+ CD45RA+ CD45RO- T cells. The receptors were sampled from a pool of human donors with HIV.

V and J are TRBV18 and TRBJ2-7; D not certain. Between the trimmed V and J ends, which lost 5 bases and 6 bases, there was a span of 8 bases. The CDR3 totals 11 residues. Germline CDR1 and CDR2: KGHSH and LQKENI. CDR3 nucleotide sequence: TGTGCCAGCTCATCCTCGGTCGAGCAGTACTTC. Translating gives CASSSSVEQYF.

This clonotype was seen ten or more times. The J gene is TRBJ1-6, the V gene TRBV23-1, with D perhaps TRBD1 (6 bases). TRBV23-1 is treated as an ORF (open reading frame) with a function not yet certain. The CDR3 covers 16 residues. Trimming stripped 4 bases from V and 6 bases from J, with 16 bases between. CDR3 loop: CASSPYAGTPNSPLHF. The CDR3 bases are TGCGCCAGCAGTCCGTACGCCGGGACACCTAATTCACCCCTCCACTTT.

The chain employs TRBV13 and TRBJ1-5; D gene ambiguous. The CDR3 contains 15 residues. Between the trimmed V and J ends, which lost 6 bases and 9 bases, there was a span of 21 bases. Germline values: CDR1 PRHDT, CDR2 FYEKMQ (reference sequence). CDR3 sequence (DNA): TGTGCCAGCAGTGAAGGCCGGACGACTACCACGCCCCAGCATTTT. Protein product: CASSEGRTTTTPQHF.

This clonotype turned up a few times. The V and J genes are TRBV6-2 or TRBV6-3 and TRBJ1-2; D not certain. Germline V gives CDR1 MNHEY, CDR2 SVGEGT. V dropped 8 bases and J dropped 5 bases, with 9 bases sitting between them. The CDR3 is made up of 11 amino acids. As DNA, the CDR3 is TGTGCCAGCGGGAAAGAGTATGGCTACACCTTC. Translated, it gives CASGKEYGYTF.

This clonotype turned up a few times. V is TRBV19 and J is TRBJ1-5, with 10 nucleotides matching TRBD1. Unmatched junction bases numbered 18, after V lost 10 bases and J lost 6 bases. The germline V gene encodes CDR1 LNHDA and CDR2 SQIVND (reference sequence). This CDR3 has 17 amino acids. Here the CDR3 DNA reads TGTGCCACCCACCTGGGTAGGGACAGGGGTCGTGCTCAGCCCCAGCATTTT. This codes for CATHLGRDRGRAQPQHF.

This clonotype was seen many times. V and J are TRBV20-1 and TRBJ2-1; D unresolved. This CDR3 region has 10 residues. Germline CDR1 reads DFQATT; CDR2 reads SNEGSKA (reference sequence). Between the trimmed V and J ends, which lost 6 bases and 12 bases, there was a span of 12 bases. CDR3 loop: CSAVTGMQFF. CDR3 in DNA: TGCAGTGCCGTGACTGGAATGCAGTTCTTC.

This clonotype occurred many times. This sequence joins TRBV5-1 and TRBJ2-1, with TRBD1 identical over 7 bases. Germline CDR1 SGHRS, CDR2 YFSETQ. V lost 2 bases, J lost 9 bases, and 8 bases stayed unmatched. This CDR3 spans 14 amino acids. The CDR3: CASSFQGDSGEQFF. The CDR3 nucleotides are TGCGCCAGCAGCTTCCAGGGGGACAGCGGTGAGCAGTTCTTC.

This clonotype was observed many times. The rearrangement uses TRBV12-3 or TRBV12-4 and TRBJ2-7; no definite D call. V gave up 5 bases and J gave up 1 base, with 3 bases separating them. The CDR3 totals 11 residues. The CDR3 nucleotides read TGTGCCAGCAGTGATTCCTACGAGCAGTACTTC. It specifies CASSDSYEQYF.

This clonotype has ten or more counts. This chain connects TRBV2 to TRBJ2-6; TRBD1 is a possible D gene (5 bases). Per germline, CDR1 SNHLY and CDR2 FYNNEI. The germline V and J ends were trimmed by 5 bases and 2 bases, with 13 bases remaining between them. This CDR3 contains 16 residues. CDR3 in amino acids: CASSSTGFTGANVLTF. In nucleotides, the CDR3 is TGTGCCAGCAGTTCTACAGGTTTTACTGGGGCCAACGTCCTGACTTTC.

This clonotype was seen ten or more times. In DNA, the CDR3 is TGTGCCAGCAGTACATGGTCTGAAGCTTTCTTT. Translated: CASSTWSEAFF. The V call is TRBV2, the J call TRBJ1-1; D is unresolved. CDR3 size: 11 residues. Looked up from germline, CDR1 is SNHLY and CDR2 is FYNNEI. Trimming cost V 5 bases and J 6 bases, with 7 bases left between them.

This clonotype was observed many times. This chain uses TRBV7-9 with TRBJ2-6; D is undetermined. V lost 5 bases and J 8 bases, leaving 7 bases between the germline ends. The CDR3 covers 12 residues. Germline CDR1 reads SEHNR; CDR2 reads FQNEAQ (reference sequence). CDR3 in amino acids: CASSLPSNVLTF. The DNA for the CDR3 is TGTGCCAGCAGCCTCCCCTCCAACGTCCTGACTTTC.

V is TRBV27 and J is TRBJ2-2; D not resolved. V lost 2 bases, J lost 7 bases, and 5 bases lay in between. The CDR3 runs to 12 residues. Germline CDR1 MNHEY, CDR2 SMNVEV (reference sequence). CDR3: CASSLGFGELFF. The DNA of the CDR3 is TGTGCCAGCAGTTTAGGGTTCGGGGAGCTGTTTTTT.

The chain is built from TRBV12-3 or TRBV12-4 and TRBJ1-5; TRBD1 aligns across 7 bases. Trimming took 5 bases from V and 6 from J; bases not matched to a gene: 4. The CDR3 has 13 amino acids. The CDR3 DNA sequence: TGTGCCAGCAGTCTTAACAGGGGTCAGCCCCAGCATTTT. This encodes CASSLNRGQPQHF.

The genes are TRBV29-1 and TRBJ2-5; D may be TRBD1 (5 bases). There are 13 residues in the CDR3. CDR1 and CDR2 from the germline V gene are SQVTM and ANQGSEA. V lost 3 bases to trimming and J lost 7 bases, with 15 bases between them. The CDR3 DNA is TGCAGCGTTGAGACAGCCTTTAAGGGGACCCAGTACTTC. Translating it yields CSVETAFKGTQYF.

This clonotype was observed at least ten times. The chain has TRBV2 and TRBJ2-1; the match to TRBD2 covers 10 bases. Per germline, CDR1 SNHLY and CDR2 FYNNEI. This CDR3 has 12 residues. Germline trimming cut 7 bases from V and 10 bases from J; bases unmatched to any gene: 4. The DNA for the CDR3 is TGTGCCAGCAATCCTAGCGGGGGCGAGCAGTTCTTC. It yields the protein CASNPSGGEQFF.

This clonotype was observed many times. V gene TRBV3-1 combines with J gene TRBJ2-5; unclear D gene. V lost 0 bases to trimming and J lost 5 bases, with 4 bases between them. This CDR3 comprises 12 residues. In germline, CDR1 is LGHDT, CDR2 YNNKEL (reference sequence). CDR3 protein: CASSQDSETQYF. For the CDR3, the DNA is TGTGCCAGCAGCCAAGATAGTGAGACCCAGTACTTC.

This clonotype was counted a few times. The chain combines TRBV20-1 with TRBJ2-1, with 9 bases aligning to TRBD2. V trimming: 6 bases; J trimming: 4 bases; junction bases outside the gene matches: 13. Germline loops: CDR1 DFQATT, CDR2 SNEGSKA (reference sequence). CDR3 length equals 16 residues. Here the CDR3 DNA reads TGCAGTGCCCCCGCTAGCGGGGCGAAGCGGTACAATGAGCAGTTCTTC. It encodes CSAPASGAKRYNEQFF.

This clonotype has a count of ten or more. The gene calls are TRBV2 and TRBJ2-3; D unresolved. The CDR3 is 14 residues long. Germline values: CDR1 SNHLY, CDR2 FYNNEI. V lost 7 bases and J lost 0, with 11 bases in between. The chain's CDR3 is CASKPLYSTDTQYF. The CDR3 DNA follows: TGTGCCAGCAAGCCCCTGTACAGCACAGATACGCAGTATTTT.

The table lists this clonotype with many counts. The genes are TRBV11-3 and TRBJ2-7; perhaps TRBD1 as D (5 bases). Trimming stripped 5 bases from V and 3 bases from J, with 11 bases between. From germline, CDR1 is SGHNT and CDR2 YENEEA. The CDR3 is 13 residues long. CDR3 bases: TGTGCCAGCAGCCCCGACAGACTCTACGAGCAGTACTTC. Protein: CASSPDRLYEQYF.

This clonotype occurred many times. The chain has TRBV2 and TRBJ2-3; D uncertain. Deletions cut 6 bases from V and 2 bases from J, with 12 bases between. CDR3 size: 14 residues. The germline V gene encodes CDR1 SNHLY and CDR2 FYNNEI. CDR3: CASSNRPATDTQYF. CDR3 DNA: TGTGCCAGCAGCAATCGGCCGGCCACAGATACGCAGTATTTT. The variable domain in full, completed from reference TRBV2 and TRBJ2-3, reads EPEVTQTPSHQVTQMGQEVILRCVPISNHLYFYWYRQILGQKVEFLVSFYNNEISEKSEIFDDQFSVERPDGSNFTLKIRSTKLEDSAMYFCASSNRPATDTQYFGPGTRLTVL.

At least ten counts were recorded for this clonotype. CDR3 sequence: CASSLRNKYEQYF. The CDR3 nucleotides read TGTGCCAGCAGTTTACGGAACAAGTACGAGCAGTACTTC. The genes are TRBV12-3 or TRBV12-4 and TRBJ2-7; no definite D call. The CDR3 is 13 residues long. The V end was cut by 2 bases, the J end by 4 bases, with 9 bases between.

This clonotype was counted at least ten times. The chain has TRBV18 and TRBJ2-3; D possibly uses TRBD1 or TRBD2 (5 bases each). Germline-derived CDR1 and CDR2 are KGHSH and LQKENI. This CDR3 region has 14 residues. V gave up 1 base and J gave up 4 bases, with 9 bases separating them. The CDR3 region is CASSPLRDPDTQYF. The CDR3 nucleotides read TGTGCCAGCTCACCACTCCGGGACCCAGATACGCAGTATTTT.

At least ten counts were recorded for this clonotype. CDR3 sequence: CASSKDGRGTGELFF. In DNA form, the CDR3 reads TGCGCCAGCAGCAAGGACGGCCGGGGCACCGGGGAGCTGTTTTTT. The V and J genes are TRBV5-1 and TRBJ2-2; D may be TRBD2 (5 bases). The CDR3 is 15 residues long. CDR1 is SGHRS and CDR2 is YFSETQ in the germline V gene. The V and J ends lost 4 bases and 4 bases respectively, with 14 bases between them.

In this sample, this clonotype turned up many times. This rearrangement joins TRBV2 to TRBJ2-1; 12 bases are shared with TRBD2. The CDR3 is made up of 15 amino acids. Trimming removed 6 bases from V and 8 bases from J; junction bases left unmatched: 8. Germline CDR1 reads SNHLY; CDR2 reads FYNNEI. The CDR3 loop is CASSSLAGGPHEQFF. In nucleotides, the CDR3 is TGTGCCAGCAGCTCACTAGCGGGGGGACCTCATGAGCAGTTCTTC.

This clonotype was seen many times. The V call is TRBV12-3 or TRBV12-4, the J call TRBJ2-2, with D uncertain. This CDR3 is built from 14 residues. Trimming shortened V by 6 bases and J by 4 bases, and 12 bases separated the two germline ends. Written as DNA, the CDR3 is TGTGCCAGCAGGGCCCAGGTTAGCACCGGGGAGCTGTTTTTT. As protein: CASRAQVSTGELFF.